Listed here are 13 T cell receptor beta chains from one sample, sequenced in a study of neoadjuvant anti-PD-1 for oral cavity cancer. The assay was immunoSEQ multiplex PCR, and TCRdb's table has in-frame clones only and misses some. The sample has some 17,000 clones; roughly 70% are singletons. This specimen consisted of PBMCs, obtained before nivolumab (anti-PD-1) treatment. Receptor source: a person aged 35 to 85 with oral cavity squamous cell carcinoma.

The chain combines TRBV7-6 with TRBJ2-7, with D perhaps being TRBD1 or TRBD2 (6 bases each). Trimming left V 2 bases short and J 6 bases short, with 23 bases between. The germline V gene encodes CDR1 SGHVS and CDR2 FNYEAQ. This CDR3 spans 17 amino acids. CDR3 nucleotide sequence: TGTGCCAGCAGCTTAAAGGCGGGACAAGGCAAGGACTCCGAGCAGTACTTC. Translated: CASSLKAGQGKDSEQYF.

The chain carries TRBV2 and TRBJ2-1; weak D call: TRBD1 (6 bases). The CDR3 runs 16 residues. Germline CDR1 and CDR2: SNHLY and FYNNEI. Trimming removed 4 bases at V and 2 bases at J, with 15 bases between. The CDR3, as DNA: TGTGCCAGCAGTGTTAGGGGGAGCGAAACCTACAATGAGCAGTTCTTC. It codes for CASSVRGSETYNEQFF.

The rearrangement links TRBV5-6 to TRBJ2-1, with 7 bases lining up with TRBD1. This CDR3 spans 13 amino acids. Per the germline V gene, CDR1 is SGHDT and CDR2 is YYEEEE. V trimming: 4 bases; J trimming: 8 bases; junction bases outside the gene matches: 6. The DNA for the CDR3 is TGTGCCAGCAGCGAGACAGGGTTCGATGAGCAGTTCTTC. Its protein is CASSETGFDEQFF.

This CDR3 is CASSFRGPGTGELFF. CDR3 bases: TGCGCCAGCAGCTTCCGGGGCCCAGGAACCGGGGAGCTGTTTTTT. The chain combines TRBV5-1 with TRBJ2-2; D could derive from TRBD1 or TRBD2 (5 bases each). The germline V and J ends were trimmed by 2 bases and 5 bases, with 13 bases remaining between them. The germline V gene encodes CDR1 SGHRS and CDR2 YFSETQ. CDR3 length: 15 amino acids.

This chain links TRBV6-1 with TRBJ1-2, with unresolved D. Germline assignment: CDR1 MNHNS and CDR2 SASEGT. This CDR3 comprises 12 residues. Trimming took 11 bases from V and 4 from J, leaving 14 bases between them. The CDR3 reads CAGRRDRYGYTF. In nucleotides, the CDR3 is TGTGCCGGGCGGAGGGATCGCTATGGCTACACCTTC.

The chain couples TRBV7-3 to TRBJ2-7; tentative D call: TRBD1 (6 bases). V lost 5 bases and J 0 bases, leaving 8 bases between the germline ends. The CDR3 consists of 13 residues. CDR1 is SGHTA, CDR2 FQGTGA, per germline. This CDR3 reads CASSATGSYEQYF. The CDR3 nucleotides are TGTGCCAGCAGCGCGACAGGCTCCTACGAGCAGTACTTC.

V is TRBV10-3 and J is TRBJ1-5; TRBD1 might be the D (5 bases). Trimming removed 6 bases at V and 1 base at J, with 10 bases between. This CDR3 region has 14 residues. CDR1 is ENHRY and CDR2 is SYGVKD in the germline V gene. The chain's CDR3 is CAIRGPGSNQPQHF. CDR3 DNA sequence: TGTGCCATCAGGGGGCCGGGGAGCAATCAGCCCCAGCATTTT.

About this clone itself: One end of the junction is discordant with germline, which a read error may explain. The J gene is TRBJ2-1, the V gene TRBV11-1, with D possibly TRBD1 on 8 matching bases. CDR3 length: 13 residues. The germline V gene has CDR1 SGHAT and CDR2 FQDESV (reference sequence). The CDR3 DNA reads as TGTGCCAGCAGCTCTACCACAGGGGGGGAACGTGTCTTC. Its protein product is CASSSTTGGERVF.

J is TRBJ2-2 and V is TRBV19; tentatively, D is TRBD2 (6 bases). Germline CDR1 reads LNHDA; CDR2 reads SQIVND (reference sequence). V gave up 11 bases and J gave up 3 bases, with 7 bases separating them. The length of the CDR3 is 11 residues. CDR3 in amino acids: CAGGDTGELFF. CDR3 DNA sequence: TGTGCCGGCGGGGACACCGGGGAGCTGTTTTTT. Full variable domain (rest looked up from reference TRBV19 and TRBJ2-2): DGGITQSPKYLFRKEGQNVTLSCEQNLNHDAMYWYRQDPGQGLRLIYYSQIVNDFQKGDIAEGYSVSREKKESFPLTVTSAQKNPTAFYLCAGGDTGELFFGEGSRLTVL.

CDR3: CARGLAGLAGELFF. CDR3 bases: TGTGCCCGGGGACTAGCGGGTTTGGCCGGGGAGCTGTTTTTT. The rearrangement uses TRBV30 and TRBJ2-2; 12 nucleotides line up with TRBD2. Trimming cost V 8 bases and J 6 bases; bases outside gene matches: 7. The CDR3 spans 14 residues. CDR1 is GTSNPN, CDR2 SVGIG, per germline (reference sequence).

V usage is TRBV6-5 and J usage is TRBJ2-3; 9 nucleotides align to TRBD2. Germline loops: CDR1 MNHEY, CDR2 SVGAGI. This CDR3 comprises 15 residues. Trimming removed 8 bases from V and 0 bases from J; junction bases left unmatched: 6. The CDR3 DNA is TGTGCCAGCCGAGGGAGCGGGAGGAGCACAGATACGCAGTATTTT. The encoded protein is CASRGSGRSTDTQYF.

This chain joins TRBV29-1 and TRBJ2-3; 9 bases are a match to TRBD1. The CDR3 loop spans 16 amino acids. Germline loops: CDR1 SQVTM, CDR2 ANQGSEA. Trimming took 0 bases from V and 4 from J; bases not matched to a gene: 8. The CDR3 DNA reads TGCAGCGTTGAAGACGGGGGGACAGGGTTTTCAGATACGCAGTATTTT. This gives the protein CSVEDGGTGFSDTQYF.

This sequence joins TRBV19 and TRBJ2-7, with D perhaps given as TRBD1 or TRBD2 (7 bases each). The V gene's germline CDR1 is LNHDA and CDR2 SQIVND (reference sequence). Trimming took off 7 bases at V and 0 bases at J, with 13 bases between the two ends. The CDR3 runs to 14 residues. CDR3 residues: CASTAGGDSYEQYF. The CDR3 bases are TGTGCCAGTACGGCAGGGGGGGACTCCTACGAGCAGTACTTC.